The rows below give T cell receptor beta chains drawn from one sample of a study of T cell changes during pregnancy in multiple sclerosis. Profiling relied on immunoSEQ multiplex PCR, and the TCRdb table lists in-frame clones only, not all of them. The sample has 30,000 to 50,000 clones, 90% to 95% seen once; the top ten hold less than 0.9%. The sample here was CD4+ T cells from peripheral blood mononuclear cells, taken in the third trimester of pregnancy. These receptor sequences come from a female donor with multiple sclerosis, enrolled in a pregnancy study. CDR3s leave out the opening cysteine and the closing phenylalanine or tryptophan.

v_call: TRBV4-1; j_call: TRBJ1-1; cdr3_aa: ASSPTDRERTEAF
v_call: TRBV2; j_call: TRBJ2-1; cdr3_aa: ASTRDSSYNEQF
v_call: TRBV21-1; j_call: TRBJ2-1; cdr3_aa: ASTDGGVGNEQF
v_call: TRBV19; j_call: TRBJ1-3; cdr3_aa: ASTIDTSGNTIY
v_call: TRBV19; j_call: TRBJ2-3; cdr3_aa: ASRGGVTSDNTDTQY
v_call: TRBV6-1; j_call: TRBJ2-6; cdr3_aa: ASSEFLFSGANVLT
v_call: TRBV6-5; j_call: TRBJ2-1; cdr3_aa: ASSRGLAAYNEQF
v_call: TRBV6-4; j_call: TRBJ1-1; cdr3_aa: ASSGTGENTEAF
v_call: TRBV6-5; j_call: TRBJ1-2; cdr3_aa: ASSYSPGNYGYT
v_call: TRBV28; j_call: TRBJ2-7; cdr3_aa: ASSSAGESSYEQY
v_call: TRBV5-1; j_call: TRBJ2-2; cdr3_aa: ASSFSGQNTGELF
v_call: TRBV5-1; j_call: TRBJ2-4; cdr3_aa: ASRWASGLAKNIQY
v_call: TRBV29-1; j_call: TRBJ1-2; cdr3_aa: SVDLNPGQGVRGYGYT
v_call: TRBV7-3; j_call: TRBJ1-2; cdr3_aa: ASSLGPTGGRGYT
v_call: TRBV6-5; j_call: TRBJ1-2; cdr3_aa: ASSYGGTGDLNGYT
v_call: TRBV2; j_call: TRBJ1-5; cdr3_aa: ASMGGRDQPQH
v_call: TRBV5-6; j_call: TRBJ1-2; cdr3_aa: ASSATGQGYGYT
v_call: TRBV6-1; j_call: TRBJ2-7; cdr3_aa: ASSGASGRVTYEQY
v_call: TRBV28; j_call: TRBJ1-2; cdr3_aa: ASSLSGGYGYT
v_call: TRBV7-2; j_call: TRBJ1-2; cdr3_aa: ASRRPRGARGRHYGYT
v_call: TRBV12-5; j_call: TRBJ2-7; cdr3_aa: ASGLVAGVGEQY
v_call: TRBV18; j_call: TRBJ2-4; cdr3_aa: ASSPAGSKNIQY
v_call: TRBV6-6; j_call: TRBJ1-5; cdr3_aa: ASSMTGGQPQH
v_call: TRBV14; j_call: TRBJ1-4; cdr3_aa: ASTKRGGEKLF
v_call: TRBV5-6; j_call: TRBJ2-3; cdr3_aa: ASSSPGRSTDTQY
v_call: TRBV7-2; j_call: TRBJ2-1; cdr3_aa: ASSYERRTSGNEQF
v_call: TRBV30; j_call: TRBJ2-3; cdr3_aa: AWCRHGISTDTQY
v_call: TRBV7-2; j_call: TRBJ1-1; cdr3_aa: ASSFRVSAEAF
v_call: TRBV7-9; j_call: TRBJ1-1; cdr3_aa: ASSLDTTEAF
v_call: TRBV5-4; j_call: TRBJ2-3; cdr3_aa: ASSLFLAGPTDTQY
v_call: TRBV5-1; j_call: TRBJ2-2; cdr3_aa: ASSLVGGRGELF
v_call: TRBV11-2; j_call: TRBJ2-7; cdr3_aa: ASSFILAGALEQY
v_call: TRBV27; j_call: TRBJ1-1; cdr3_aa: ASSLTGGGGTEAF
v_call: TRBV28; j_call: TRBJ2-1; cdr3_aa: ASSLPTGSDNEQF
v_call: TRBV10-3; j_call: TRBJ1-2; cdr3_aa: AISERTAYGYT
v_call: TRBV18; j_call: TRBJ1-2; cdr3_aa: ASSDRVNYGYT
v_call: TRBV4-2; j_call: TRBJ1-3; cdr3_aa: ASSQGEVGNTIY
v_call: TRBV6-5; j_call: TRBJ2-7; cdr3_aa: ASSYSSDSSYEQY
v_call: TRBV5-1; j_call: TRBJ2-2; cdr3_aa: ASSYDRGNTGELF
v_call: TRBV27; j_call: TRBJ1-5; cdr3_aa: ASSLYARVGNQPQH
v_call: TRBV6-5; j_call: TRBJ2-7; cdr3_aa: ASFPVRDRGHEQY
v_call: TRBV2; j_call: TRBJ1-5; cdr3_aa: ASSDGAPGQPQH
v_call: TRBV5-1; j_call: TRBJ1-3; cdr3_aa: ASSLPGAGNTIY
v_call: TRBV7-7; j_call: TRBJ2-3; cdr3_aa: ASSFGGSDTQY
v_call: TRBV19; j_call: TRBJ2-1; cdr3_aa: ASSIFRGVGYNEQF
v_call: TRBV29-1; j_call: TRBJ1-1; cdr3_aa: SVVALLNTEAF